This T cell receptor beta chain was identified in a study of blood T cell repertoires in COVID-19. Looking at the study overall: The analysed material was cDNA or gDNA that came from T cells, B-cell-depleted T cells, or PBMCs.

Study members were between about 18 and 95 years old and lived in 25 or so US regions. Sequencing used immunoSEQ multiplex PCR; TCRdb keeps in-frame clones, though not all of them. The sample records approximately 210,000 clones, over 75% being singletons. CDR1 and CDR2 (germline): LGHDT, YNNKEL (reference sequence). This CDR3 spans 18 amino acids. The V and J ends lost 3 bases and 3 bases respectively, with 23 bases between them. The sequenced sample consisted of PBMCs or T cells enriched from blood (not recorded which). V gene TRBV3-1 (or the pseudogene TRBV3-2) combines with J gene TRBJ1-2, with TRBD1 as a possible D gene (6 bases). The source of this sequence is a man in his thirties or forties with acute COVID-19. The CDR3 loop is CASSHNSRAPRGDYGYTF. DNA of the CDR3: TGTGCCAGCAGCCACAACTCCAGGGCCCCCAGGGGAGACTATGGCTACACCTTC.